This T cell receptor beta chain derives from a study of CD8 T cells in Susac syndrome. Study-wide points: It was acknowledged by the study that relatively few individuals were included in its TCR sequencing and HLA analysis.

From blood CD8+ and CD4+ T cells, the TCR beta chain was sequenced. TEMRA cells were enriched by FACS, while CD8+ and CD4+ T cells were obtained through a negative isolation that was performed magnetically. CDR1 is SGHDT and CDR2 is YYEEEE in the germline V gene. Trimming removed 4 bases at V and 6 bases at J, with 20 bases between. The CDR3 loop spans 15 amino acids. Random hexamers were used to reverse transcribe an amount of about 0.5 to 1 ug RNA. One entry per CDR3 protein, called by TCRdb with MiXCR from the immunoSEQ multiplex PCR reads. The sample holds hundreds of thousands of distinct CDR3 sequences, roughly 94% seen once. A word on this clonotype: No antigen is known for it.

The sequence was collected from a human donor with multiple sclerosis. The chain uses TRBV5-6 and TRBJ2-7, with a possible D match to TRBD1 (5 bases). Sequencing input: CD4+ T cells from PBMCs. The CDR3 DNA is TGTGCCAGCAGCCGACAAGGGGCAGACTCCCGCGAGCAGTACTTC. Encoded protein: CASSRQGADSREQYF.